What follows are 20 T cell receptor beta chains derived from one specimen sequenced in a study of blood T cell repertoires in COVID-19. Generated by immunoSEQ multiplex PCR, the TCRdb table keeps only in-frame clones and is missing some. The sample yields about 300,000 clones, 89% seen once. Sequencing input: peripheral blood. Receptors originate from a woman aged 25 to 45 with COVID-19, enrolled during active disease.

The rearrangement uses TRBV24-1 and TRBJ1-5, with D hard to call. V was clipped by 9 bases and J by 0 bases, with 17 bases between them. CDR1 is KGHDR, CDR2 SFDVKD, per germline. CDR3 size: 16 residues. CDR3 in DNA: TGTGCCACCTTTCTCAATTGGTCTAATAGCAATCAGCCCCAGCATTTT. Translated: CATFLNWSNSNQPQHF.

The rearrangement joins TRBV6-5 to TRBJ1-2; 8 bases are a match to TRBD1. After removal of 5 bases from V and 8 bases from J, the junction contained 7 bases not matched to a gene. The CDR3 spans 13 residues. The V gene's germline CDR1 is MNHEY and CDR2 SVGAGI. The CDR3 DNA sequence: TGTGCCAGCAGTAACAGGGGGAGAGGCGGCTACACCTTC. Translating it yields CASSNRGRGGYTF.

This clone was counted only a few times. The genes are TRBV15 and TRBJ1-2; 11 bases align to TRBD1. The V and J ends lost 1 base and 4 bases, in that order; junction bases with no gene match: 2. The CDR3 is 15 residues long. Germline V gene data show CDR1 as LNHNV and CDR2 as YYDKDF (reference sequence). The CDR3 nucleotides read TGTGCCACCAGCAGAGTGGGACAGGGGGTCTATGGCTACACCTTC. Protein product: CATSRVGQGVYGYTF.

The rearrangement uses TRBV18 and TRBJ1-1; D not certain. CDR3 length equals 16 residues. Germline CDR1 is KGHSH and CDR2 is LQKENI. Trimming took off 6 bases at V and 2 bases at J, with 19 bases between the two ends. The CDR3 DNA follows: TGTGCCAGCTCCCGACACCCACCGCGGGGTAACACTGAAGCTTTCTTT. It is translated as CASSRHPPRGNTEAFF.

This clone has a single count. The V and J genes are TRBV7-2 and TRBJ2-3; 15 bases fit TRBD2. The CDR3 loop spans 16 amino acids. Germline V CDR1 and CDR2: SGHTA, FQGNSA. J gave up 8 bases and V 5 bases, and 8 bases lay outside the gene matches. The CDR3 sequence: CASSPWGLAGGGTQYF. In DNA, the CDR3 is TGTGCCAGCAGCCCCTGGGGACTAGCGGGGGGCGGTACGCAGTATTTT.

The sample holds a few counts of this clone. This chain links TRBV7-8 with TRBJ1-2; the D is unclear. CDR3 length equals 16 residues. Germline V CDR1 and CDR2: SGHVS, FQNEAQ. V lost 2 bases, J lost 4 bases, and 17 bases lay in between. The CDR3 nucleotides are TGTGCCAGCAGCTTACTTCTGAGTTTTGCATTCTATGGCTACACCTTC. Protein product: CASSLLLSFAFYGYTF.

The chain has TRBV2 and TRBJ2-1; possible D gene TRBD2, 6 bases. CDR3 length: 15 amino acids. With 4 bases removed from V and 4 bases from J, the gap between germline ends came to 14 bases. Per germline, CDR1 SNHLY and CDR2 FYNNEI. The CDR3 region has the DNA TGTGCCAGCAGTGCGGGGGTCGGGACTTACAATGAGCAGTTCTTC. As protein: CASSAGVGTYNEQFF.

The rearrangement links TRBV19 to TRBJ1-2; weak D call: TRBD1 (6 bases). Germline assignment: CDR1 LNHDA and CDR2 SQIVND (reference sequence). This CDR3 comprises 15 residues. Deletions cut 5 bases from V and 4 bases from J, with 17 bases between. The CDR3 is CASSLGGAWSYGYTF. Here the CDR3 DNA reads TGTGCCAGTAGTTTGGGGGGGGCTTGGAGCTATGGCTACACCTTC. Variable domain in full (rest from reference TRBV19 and TRBJ1-2): DGGITQSPKYLFRKEGQNVTLSCEQNLNHDAMYWYRQDPGQGLRLIYYSQIVNDFQKGDIAEGYSVSREKKESFPLTVTSAQKNPTAFYLCASSLGGAWSYGYTFGSGTRLTVV.

The genes are TRBV5-1 and TRBJ2-1, with TRBD1 matching 8 bases. The V and J ends lost 4 bases and 7 bases, in that order; junction bases with no gene match: 7. This CDR3 is built from 14 residues. CDR1 SGHRS and CDR2 YFSETQ come from the germline V gene. The CDR3 DNA sequence: TGCGCCAGCAGCGGACAGGGATCAGGGAATGAGCAGTTCTTC. It is translated as CASSGQGSGNEQFF.

This rearrangement joins TRBV6-5 to TRBJ2-6; a weak D match, TRBD1 (6 bases). The CDR3 covers 14 residues. Trimming removed 8 bases at V and 0 bases at J, with 8 bases between. CDR1 is MNHEY and CDR2 is SVGAGI in the germline V gene. CDR3 region: CASLGGSGANVLTF. In nucleotides, the CDR3 is TGTGCCAGCTTAGGGGGCTCTGGGGCCAACGTCCTGACTTTC.

The V call is TRBV7-2, the J call TRBJ2-1; 9 bases line up with TRBD1. The CDR3 sequence is 15 residues long. Germline loops: CDR1 SGHTA, CDR2 FQGNSA. V lost 1 base and J lost 6; bases outside the gene matches: 4. This chain's CDR3 is CASSLGGQGRNEQFF. The CDR3, as DNA: TGTGCCAGCAGCTTAGGGGGACAGGGCCGCAATGAGCAGTTCTTC.

The chain carries TRBV3-1 (or the pseudogene TRBV3-2) and TRBJ1-5; a weak D match, TRBD1 (5 bases). The CDR3 has 15 residues. Deletions cut 0 bases from V and 6 bases from J, with 12 bases between. In germline, CDR1 is LGHDT, CDR2 YNNKEL (reference sequence). The CDR3 sequence is CASSQEGGASQPQHF. In nucleotides, the CDR3 is TGTGCCAGCAGCCAAGAAGGCGGGGCGAGTCAGCCCCAGCATTTT.

The table lists this clone with a count of one. The V and J genes are TRBV6-2 or TRBV6-3 and TRBJ2-5; 11 bases align to TRBD2. The CDR3 covers 13 residues. With V trimmed by 9 bases and J by 5 bases, 5 bases remained unmatched. The V gene's germline CDR1 is MNHEY and CDR2 SVGEGT. DNA for the CDR3: TGTGCCAGTAGCGGGGGGGCCTGGGAGACCCAGTACTTC. It specifies CASSGGAWETQYF.

The CDR3 DNA reads as TGCGCCAGCAGCCAGGGGACAGATAGCCAAGAGACCCAGTACTTC. Its protein product is CASSQGTDSQETQYF. The chain is built from TRBV4-1 and TRBJ2-5; 7 nucleotides line up with TRBD1. CDR1 and CDR2 from the germline V gene are MGHRA and YSYEKL. V shed 3 bases and J 1 base; nucleotides not matched to a gene: 5. This CDR3 spans 15 amino acids.

The gene calls are TRBV5-5 and TRBJ2-7; tentative D call: TRBD1 (5 bases). This CDR3 contains 13 residues. CDR1 and CDR2 (germline): SGHKS, YYEKEE (reference sequence). V was cut by 4 bases and J by 5 bases, with 13 bases left in between. The CDR3 DNA follows: TGTGCCAGCAGCCACTTCCAGGGAAACGAGCAGTACTTC. Its translation: CASSHFQGNEQYF. Drawing the rest from reference TRBV5-5 and TRBJ2-7, the complete variable domain is DAGVTQSPTHLIKTRGQQVTLRCSPISGHKSVSWYQQVLGQGPQFIFQYYEKEERGRGNFPDRFSARQFPNYSSELNVNALLLGDSALYLCASSHFQGNEQYFGPGTRLTVT.

This clone was counted a single time. The same CDR3 arises from other DNA sequences in this sample as well. This chain links TRBV18 with TRBJ1-2; D remains unclear. The ends were cut back, 2 bases at V and 3 bases at J, with 7 bases in the middle. The germline V gene encodes CDR1 KGHSH and CDR2 LQKENI. This CDR3 is built from 13 residues. CDR3 sequence (DNA): TGTGCCAGCTCACCAGCCGGGGACTATGGCTACACCTTC. It encodes CASSPAGDYGYTF.

The rearrangement uses TRBV10-3 and TRBJ1-1; D unclear. This CDR3 has 13 amino acids. Germline CDR1 is ENHRY and CDR2 is SYGVKD. Trimming left V 0 bases short and J 6 bases short, with 8 bases between. CDR3 sequence: CAISESRDSEAFF. CDR3 DNA: TGTGCCATCAGTGAGTCTCGGGATTCTGAAGCTTTCTTT.

V gene TRBV7-6 combines with J gene TRBJ2-2; D gene ambiguous. Germline V lookup: CDR1 SGHVS, CDR2 FNYEAQ. The V gene lost 3 bases and the J gene lost 5 bases, with 19 bases spanning the gap. The CDR3 has 17 amino acids. The CDR3 is CASSFSLGQVGTGELFF. DNA of the CDR3: TGTGCCAGCAGCTTCTCCCTGGGCCAGGTTGGGACCGGGGAGCTGTTTTTT.

V is TRBV6-1 and J is TRBJ2-7; 7 nucleotides line up with TRBD2. The germline V gene encodes CDR1 MNHNS and CDR2 SASEGT. The length of the CDR3 is 13 residues. Unmatched junction bases numbered 5, after V lost 2 bases and J lost 7 bases. CDR3 amino acids: CASSEWDGREQYV. CDR3 DNA sequence: TGTGCCAGCAGTGAATGGGACGGGAGGGAGCAGTACGTC.

J is TRBJ1-1 and V is TRBV6-6, with D unresolved. V was clipped by 0 bases and J by 3 bases, with 8 bases between them. The CDR3 runs to 14 residues. The germline CDR1 and CDR2 sequences are MNHNY and SVGAGI (reference sequence). CDR3 nucleotides: TGTGCCAGCAGTTACTCAAGCGATTACACTGAAGCTTTCTTT. The encoded protein is CASSYSSDYTEAFF.